This TCR beta chain was sequenced in a study of Ad26.COV2.S vaccination and SARS-CoV-2 variants. This clone showed up just a few times. Its antigen is undetermined. Study-level points and caveats: Vaccinated and placebo-treated recipients had similar non-spike TCR breadth. Overall T cell responses may have been underestimated by the analyses of TCR breadth and depth.

Profiled with immunoSEQ multiplex PCR; TCRdb holds only in-frame clones, not every one. The repertoire holds fewer than 150,000 clones, with more than 80% as singletons. The material was peripheral blood, obtained after recovery from COVID-19. This clonotype was obtained from a human donor who had recovered from COVID-19.

This chain's CDR3 is CASSWQGNTGELFF. The CDR3 DNA sequence: TGTGCCAGCAGTTGGCAGGGGAACACCGGGGAGCTGTTTTTT. This chain joins TRBV6-2 or TRBV6-3 and TRBJ2-2, with a weak D call TRBD1 (5 bases). The V end lost 4 bases, the J end lost 1 base, and 7 bases lay between the germline ends. Germline V gene data show CDR1 as MNHEY and CDR2 as SVGEGT. This CDR3 has 14 amino acids.